This T cell receptor beta chain appears in the sequencing data of a study of CD8+ T cells in alopecia areata. Study-wide findings and caveats: Lesional scalp exceeded normal scalp in clonality, especially in alopecia totalis/universalis.

Sequencing relied on a cDNA template that was reverse transcribed from extracted RNA. Clones were read by immunoSEQ multiplex PCR, and TCRdb kept only the in-frame ones, dropping some. The top ten hold approximately 1.8% of the sample, which has approximately 300,000 clones, roughly 64% seen once. Treatment in this sample: oral pan-JAK inhibitor, 5-10 mg twice daily. This CDR3 is built from 17 residues. Trimming pared 0 bases from V and 0 bases from J, leaving 15 bases between. Germline V lookup: CDR1 SQVTM, CDR2 ANQGSEA. Comments on this clone: Its antigen remains unknown.

This TCR was sampled from a human donor with alopecia areata. The V gene is TRBV29-1, the J gene TRBJ2-4; the D is unclear. Sequencing was performed on CD4+ T cells sorted from blood, taken at week 24, from a patient treated with tofacitinib. The CDR3 nucleotides read TGCAGCGTTGAAGATCTGAGGCAGACGTTAGCCAAAAACATTCAGTACTTC. This gives the protein CSVEDLRQTLAKNIQYF.